What follows is one T cell receptor beta chain and its context. Its antigen is still unknown. TCRdb's copy holds only in-frame clones and misses some; the assay was immunoSEQ multiplex PCR. The sample has around 69,000 clones; 85% to 90% are singletons. Germline V lookup: CDR1 SEHNR, CDR2 FQNEAQ (reference sequence). The CDR3 totals 10 residues. The V end was cut by 3 bases, the J end by 5 bases, with 1 base between. This specimen comes from a study of OX40 agonist ivuxolimab in advanced cancers. As for the study in general: Three patients, one with hepatocellular carcinoma and two with cutaneous melanoma, responded partially. Broader study findings: Averaged across samples, CD8+ T cells carried more expanded clones than CD4+ did. Expanded peripheral T cell antigen specificity was not determined.

This TCR derives from an adult with an advanced solid tumor such as melanoma, head and neck, liver or kidney cancer. The J gene is TRBJ1-1, the V gene TRBV7-9; D call uncertain. The material sequenced was CD4+ or CD8+ T cells sorted from blood, taken in a trial of the OX40 agonist ivuxolimab. CDR3 amino acids: CASSFTEAFF. CDR3 DNA sequence: TGTGCCAGCAGCTTTACTGAAGCTTTCTTT.